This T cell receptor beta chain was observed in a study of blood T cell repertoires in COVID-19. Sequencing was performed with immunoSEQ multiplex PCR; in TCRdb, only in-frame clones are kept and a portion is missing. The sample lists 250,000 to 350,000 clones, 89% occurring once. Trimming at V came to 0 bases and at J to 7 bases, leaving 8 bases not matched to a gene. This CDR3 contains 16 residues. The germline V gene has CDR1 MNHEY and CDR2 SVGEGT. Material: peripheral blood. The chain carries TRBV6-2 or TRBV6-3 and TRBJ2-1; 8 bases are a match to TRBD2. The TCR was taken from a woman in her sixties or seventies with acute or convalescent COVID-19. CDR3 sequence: CASSYSIGLARNEQFF. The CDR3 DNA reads TGTGCCAGCAGTTACTCGATAGGACTAGCTCGGAATGAGCAGTTCTTC.